This entry lists 28 T cell receptor beta chains sequenced from one sample in a study of CD8 T cells in ankylosing spondylitis. TCRdb reanalysed the 5' RACE reads using MiXCR and keeps one entry per CDR3 protein. The sample includes some 87,000 distinct CDR3 sequences, around 27% of them seen just once. The material sequenced was blood, either unsorted or a sorted T cell fraction (not recorded which). Every receptor here comes from a male donor with ankylosing spondylitis or in good health (not recorded which).

This clonotype was found a few times. The chain's CDR3 is CASSRRDRPPTPLHF. CDR3 nucleotides: TGTGCCAGCAGCCGGAGGGACAGGCCACCTACACCCCTCCACTTT. This chain connects TRBV12-3 or TRBV12-4 to TRBJ1-6, with 8 nucleotides matching TRBD1. The CDR3 has 15 amino acids. Losses at the gene ends were 6 bases for V and 11 bases for J; bases not matched to a gene: 12.

This clonotype was detected a few times. V gene TRBV5-1 combines with J gene TRBJ1-1; D may be TRBD1 (6 bases). The CDR3 loop spans 15 amino acids. Per germline, CDR1 SGHRS and CDR2 YFSETQ. V was clipped by 2 bases and J by 0 bases, with 11 bases between them. CDR3 in amino acids: CASSLTTGVNTEAFF. CDR3 in DNA: TGCGCCAGCAGCTTAACGACAGGAGTGAACACTGAAGCTTTCTTT.

This clonotype appeared a few times. The chain joins TRBV7-2 to TRBJ2-1; a possible D gene is TRBD2 (5 bases). Germline loops: CDR1 SGHTA, CDR2 FQGNSA. V was trimmed by 3 bases and J by 8 bases, leaving 14 bases between them. The CDR3 loop spans 14 amino acids. The CDR3 nucleotides read TGTGCCAGCAGCTTCTTCTCTAGCAGCTATGAGCAGTTCTTC. Protein product: CASSFFSSSYEQFF.

This clonotype occurred a few times. Its ends do not fully match the called genes, so a read error is possible. The genes are TRBV20-1 and TRBJ2-7; TRBD2 matches at 8 bases. Germline CDR1 DFQATT, CDR2 SNEGSKA (reference sequence). This CDR3 contains 16 residues. The CDR3, as DNA: TGCTGTGCTAGAGATGGGACTGGCGGGAGGACATACGAGCAGTACTTC. Translating gives CCARDGTGGRTYEQYF.

The rearrangement links TRBV9 to TRBJ2-3; no clear D gene. The CDR3 runs to 13 residues. The V gene's germline CDR1 is SGDLS and CDR2 YYNGEE. The V and J ends lost 3 bases and 5 bases respectively, with 10 bases between them. CDR3 nucleotide sequence: TGTGCCAGCAGCGCGTGGCCGGGAGATACGCAGTATTTT. This translates into CASSAWPGDTQYF.

The rearrangement links TRBV20-1 to TRBJ1-2; 9 bases agree with TRBD1. Germline V lookup: CDR1 DFQATT, CDR2 SNEGSKA (reference sequence). The trim removed 0 bases at V and 5 bases at J, leaving 7 bases unmatched. The CDR3 length is 15 residues. CDR3 coding DNA: TGCAGTGCTAGAGATAATCGGGGGACAGGGTATGGCTACACCTTC. It specifies CSARDNRGTGYGYTF.

The chain uses TRBV20-1 and TRBJ1-6, with 8 bases that match TRBD1. The germline CDR1 and CDR2 sequences are DFQATT and SNEGSKA (reference sequence). This CDR3 contains 15 residues. Trimming took 3 bases from V and 7 from J; bases not matched to a gene: 8. In DNA, the CDR3 is TGCAGTGCTAGGCCCCCGGGACAGGAAAATTCACCCCTCCACTTT. It encodes CSARPPGQENSPLHF.

The rearrangement uses TRBV7-2 and TRBJ2-1; 13 bases fit TRBD2. Germline V gene sequence: CDR1 SGHTA, CDR2 FQGNSA. The J segment lost 9 bases and the V segment lost 0 bases, leaving 2 bases of the junction unmatched. This CDR3 contains 15 residues. CDR3 DNA: TGTGCCAGCAGCTTAGCACTAGCGGGGGGGATTGAGCAGTTCTTC. Its translation is CASSLALAGGIEQFF.

The chain carries TRBV7-3 and TRBJ1-5; 7 nucleotides agree with TRBD1. After removal of 4 bases from V and 1 base from J, the junction contained 7 bases not matched to a gene. Germline CDR1 SGHTA, CDR2 FQGTGA. The length of the CDR3 is 16 residues. The CDR3 loop is CASSYQGGLSNQPQHF. CDR3 nucleotides: TGTGCCAGCAGCTACCAGGGGGGATTGAGCAATCAGCCCCAGCATTTT.

This rearrangement joins TRBV24-1 to TRBJ1-1; no clear D gene. The CDR3 has 12 residues. Germline V gives CDR1 KGHDR, CDR2 SFDVKD. Trimming took off 8 bases at V and 8 bases at J, with 14 bases between the two ends. The CDR3 DNA is TGTGCCACCATTAATGACTTGGGGGAAGCTTTCTTT. Translating it yields CATINDLGEAFF.

This clonotype has only a few counts. V gene TRBV7-9 combines with J gene TRBJ2-5; 7 bases fit TRBD2. CDR1 SEHNR and CDR2 FQNEAQ come from the germline V gene (reference sequence). V lost 8 bases and J lost 1; bases outside the gene matches: 7. CDR3 length equals 14 residues. This CDR3 is CASLDGTIQETQYF. Here the CDR3 DNA reads TGTGCCAGCCTCGACGGGACTATCCAAGAGACCCAGTACTTC.

The chain couples TRBV7-9 to TRBJ2-7, with 8 bases aligning to TRBD1. Trimming removed 4 bases from V and 0 bases from J; junction bases left unmatched: 2. Germline CDR1 is SEHNR and CDR2 is FQNEAQ (reference sequence). This CDR3 has 14 residues. The DNA for the CDR3 is TGTGCCAGCAGCTCGGACAGGGACTCCTACGAGCAGTACGTC. As protein: CASSSDRDSYEQYV.

The chain recombines TRBV5-1 with TRBJ2-1; perhaps TRBD2 as D (5 bases). V was cut by 3 bases and J by 6 bases, with 13 bases left in between. Germline CDR1 is SGHRS and CDR2 is YFSETQ. The CDR3 consists of 14 residues. CDR3 coding DNA: TGCGCCAGCAGCTCCAATATAGGAGGCAATGAGCAGTTCTTC. This sequence encodes CASSSNIGGNEQFF.

This clonotype was counted between two and nine times. The rearrangement uses TRBV28 and TRBJ1-1, with D hard to call. The CDR3 is made up of 12 amino acids. The ends were cut back, 3 bases at V and 7 bases at J, with 9 bases in the middle. Germline lookup yields CDR1 MDHEN and CDR2 SYDVKM. The CDR3 spells CASSLERHEAFF. In DNA, the CDR3 is TGTGCCAGCAGTTTGGAGAGACATGAAGCTTTCTTT.

V and J are TRBV5-1 and TRBJ2-1; D may be TRBD2 (5 bases). With 4 bases removed from V and 6 bases from J, the gap between germline ends came to 17 bases. Germline V gene data show CDR1 as SGHRS and CDR2 as YFSETQ. This CDR3 spans 15 amino acids. CDR3 sequence: CASSRRPRGGNEQFF. CDR3 coding DNA: TGCGCCAGCAGCCGACGCCCACGTGGAGGCAATGAGCAGTTCTTC.

The chain combines TRBV7-2 with TRBJ1-2, with D unclear. The CDR3 contains 16 residues. Germline V lookup: CDR1 SGHTA, CDR2 FQGNSA. V was shortened by 1 base and J by 2 bases, with 14 bases between the two germline ends. The CDR3 loop is CASSLERSDPNYGYTF. The CDR3 region has the DNA TGTGCCAGCAGCTTAGAACGGTCCGATCCAAACTATGGCTACACCTTC.

This chain connects TRBV12-3 or TRBV12-4 to TRBJ1-2, with 12 bases aligning to TRBD1. CDR3 size: 14 residues. Trimming removed 3 bases from V and 6 bases from J; junction bases left unmatched: 2. This CDR3 reads CASSFGTGGDGYTF. The CDR3 DNA sequence: TGTGCCAGCAGTTTCGGGACAGGGGGCGATGGCTACACCTTC.

The chain combines TRBV10-3 with TRBJ2-3; a possible D gene is TRBD2 (5 bases). Germline CDR1 reads ENHRY; CDR2 reads SYGVKD. The CDR3 has 13 residues. Trimming took 2 bases from V and 3 from J, leaving 6 bases between them. CDR3 protein: CAISERGTDTQYF. The CDR3 nucleotides are TGTGCCATCAGTGAGCGGGGAACAGATACGCAGTATTTT.

This clonotype was detected only a few times. This chain uses TRBV7-3 with TRBJ2-3; possible D gene TRBD2, 6 bases. The CDR3 totals 14 residues. Germline V gene lookup returns CDR1 SGHTA and CDR2 FQGTGA. V was cut by 2 bases and J by 2 bases, with 8 bases left in between. CDR3 loop: CASSLAGITDTQYF. CDR3 in DNA: TGTGCCAGCAGCTTAGCGGGGATCACAGATACGCAGTATTTT.

This clonotype was counted a few times. V gene TRBV16 combines with J gene TRBJ1-5; D is undetermined. This CDR3 is built from 13 residues. V lost 5 bases to trimming and J lost 6 bases, with 11 bases between them. Looked up from germline, CDR1 is KGHSY and CDR2 is FQNENV. CDR3 DNA: TGTGCCAGCAGCGTGCGGACGAGTCAGCCCCAGCATTTT. Amino acids: CASSVRTSQPQHF.

CDR3 sequence: CASSQVRAERRNNSPLHF. The CDR3 nucleotides are TGTGCCAGCAGCCAAGTAAGGGCCGAGAGACGGAATAATTCACCCCTCCACTTT. The chain carries TRBV4-2 and TRBJ1-6, with no clear D. Trimming took 1 base from V and 5 from J, leaving 18 bases between them. Germline CDR1 and CDR2: LGHNA and YNFKEQ. The CDR3 runs to 18 residues.

Only a few counts were recorded for this clonotype. The V and J genes are TRBV5-1 and TRBJ2-1, with D possibly TRBD1 on 6 matching bases. This CDR3 has 14 amino acids. Germline CDR1 SGHRS, CDR2 YFSETQ. V was trimmed by 0 bases and J by 8 bases, leaving 12 bases between them. For the CDR3, the DNA is TGCGCCAGCAGCTTGGGACCCCAGGGGCATGAGCAGTTCTTC. Its translation is CASSLGPQGHEQFF.

CDR3 amino acids: CASSLRQSVNTEAFF. CDR3 DNA: TGTGCCAGCAGTCTCCGACAGAGTGTAAACACTGAAGCTTTCTTT. V gene TRBV28 combines with J gene TRBJ1-1, with D maybe TRBD1 (5 bases). This CDR3 region has 15 residues. V was clipped by 5 bases and J by 2 bases, with 15 bases between them. Germline CDR1 MDHEN, CDR2 SYDVKM.

The genes are TRBV20-1 and TRBJ1-1; tentatively, D is TRBD1 (5 bases). The CDR3 runs to 14 residues. The V end was cut by 6 bases, the J end by 4 bases, with 18 bases between. Germline V gene sequence: CDR1 DFQATT, CDR2 SNEGSKA (reference sequence). As DNA, the CDR3 is TGCAGTGCCAAGTGGGGAAATAGGGGCACTGAAGCTTTCTTT. This translates into CSAKWGNRGTEAFF.

The chain has TRBV20-1 and TRBJ1-5; weak D call: TRBD1 (5 bases). Germline V gene sequence: CDR1 DFQATT, CDR2 SNEGSKA (reference sequence). V was pared by 4 bases and J by 4 bases, with 14 bases between. CDR3 length: 14 residues. CDR3 sequence (DNA): TGCAGTGCTATGGGGGGGATTCGAAATCAGCCCCAGCATTTT. Protein: CSAMGGIRNQPQHF.

This clonotype was observed many times. This rearrangement joins TRBV12-3 or TRBV12-4 to TRBJ2-1; no clear D gene. This CDR3 is 13 amino acids long. V was cut by 5 bases and J by 7 bases, with 12 bases left in between. The CDR3 region has the DNA TGTGCCAGCAGTCTATTCCCCCTTAATGAGCAGTTCTTC. Translation gives CASSLFPLNEQFF.

The genes are TRBV3-1 and TRBJ1-2; D might be TRBD1 (6 bases). Germline V gene sequence: CDR1 LGHDT, CDR2 YNNKEL (reference sequence). Trimming cost V 6 bases and J 8 bases, with 22 bases left between them. CDR3 length equals 15 residues. The CDR3, as DNA: TGTGCCAGCAGGCCGCTAGTCTCAGGGGAGGTCGGCTACACCTTC. This codes for CASRPLVSGEVGYTF.

This clonotype was counted a few times. The genes are TRBV12-3 or TRBV12-4 and TRBJ2-3; 9 bases line up with TRBD2. The junction had 7 bases not matched to a gene; V was cut back by 7 bases and J by 2 bases. The CDR3 is 15 residues long. The CDR3 bases are TGTGCCAGCATCATAGCGGGGGTTAACACAGATACGCAGTATTTT. This gives the protein CASIIAGVNTDTQYF.